One and the same sample provided the 24 T cell receptor beta chains below, sequenced in a study of blood T cells in healthy people across ages. For the second PCR, which ran for roughly 7 to 11 cycles, a sample-barcoded 5' primer and a J-beta primer mix were used. TCRdb processed the 5' RACE reads anew with MiXCR; each CDR3 protein has one entry. Of around 500,000 distinct CDR3 sequences listed, roughly a quarter are singletons. Another study also made use of these data, one on T cells of mothers and their children.

Sequencing was done on a sample of blood. These receptors originate from a boy between 2 and 15 years old in good health.

This clonotype showed up just a few times. The chain recombines TRBV7-9 with TRBJ2-1; TRBD2 matches 11 bases. The CDR3 totals 16 residues. V was clipped by 6 bases and J by 1 base; unmatched bases: 5. Germline V lookup: CDR1 SEHNR, CDR2 FQNEAQ (reference sequence). The CDR3 DNA follows: TGTGCCAGCAGATCTAGCGGGGGGAAGTCCTACAATGAGCAGTTCTTC. Translating it yields CASRSSGGKSYNEQFF.

Ten or more counts support this clonotype. The chain carries TRBV5-1 and TRBJ2-3; D uncertain. The germline gives CDR1 SGHRS, CDR2 YFSETQ. V lost 1 base and J 4 bases, leaving 4 bases between the germline ends. This CDR3 contains 12 residues. The CDR3 sequence: CASSLWADTQYF. CDR3 bases: TGCGCCAGCAGCTTGTGGGCAGATACGCAGTATTTT. The entire variable domain, with the rest obtained from reference TRBV5-1 and TRBJ2-3, is as follows: KAGVTQTPRYLIKTRGQQVTLSCSPISGHRSVSWYQQTPGQGLQFLFEYFSETQRNKGNFPGRFSGRQFSNSRSEMNVSTLELGDSALYLCASSLWADTQYFGPGTRLTVL.

This clonotype turned up a few times. V usage is TRBV12-3 or TRBV12-4 and J usage is TRBJ2-1, with 7 positions matching TRBD1. The CDR3 totals 15 residues. After removal of 3 bases from V and 5 bases from J, the junction contained 7 bases not matched to a gene. The CDR3 protein is CASSFSGQRNNEQFF. CDR3 DNA sequence: TGTGCCAGCAGTTTCTCGGGACAGAGAAACAATGAGCAGTTCTTC.

The chain combines TRBV12-3 or TRBV12-4 with TRBJ2-6, with 10 bases lining up with TRBD1. The CDR3 has 17 residues. V was pared by 6 bases and J by 0 bases, with 5 bases of the junction left unmatched. The CDR3 DNA sequence: TGTGCCAGCAGGCCGGGACAGGGGCACTCTGGGGCCAACGTCCTGACTTTC. It encodes CASRPGQGHSGANVLTF.

The chain is built from TRBV4-3 and TRBJ2-5; 7 positions agree with TRBD2. Trimming cost V 1 base and J 3 bases; bases outside gene matches: 5. This CDR3 comprises 15 residues. Germline values: CDR1 LGHNA, CDR2 YSLEER. The CDR3 region is CASSQVWLAEETQYF. As DNA, the CDR3 is TGCGCCAGCAGCCAAGTATGGCTAGCGGAAGAGACCCAGTACTTC.

This clonotype was counted only a few times. The chain links TRBV15 to TRBJ2-5, with D hard to call. The CDR3 loop spans 15 amino acids. Trimming pared 0 bases from V and 3 bases from J, leaving 11 bases between. The germline V gene has CDR1 LNHNV and CDR2 YYDKDF (reference sequence). The CDR3 loop reads CATSRDRTAEETQYF. Written as DNA, the CDR3 is TGTGCCACCAGCAGAGATAGAACCGCGGAAGAGACCCAGTACTTC.

This clonotype occurred once. This chain connects TRBV27 to TRBJ2-2; 10 bases align to TRBD2. Germline CDR1 reads MNHEY; CDR2 reads SMNVEV (reference sequence). V gave up 5 bases and J gave up 6 bases; unmatched junction bases: 3. The CDR3 contains 14 residues. CDR3 sequence: CASSPGTSAGELFF. CDR3 bases: TGTGCCAGCAGTCCTGGGACTAGCGCCGGGGAGCTGTTTTTT.

The gene calls are TRBV6-5 and TRBJ2-2, with D possibly TRBD2 on 6 matching bases. The germline gives CDR1 MNHEY, CDR2 SVGAGI. V shed 3 bases and J shed 7 bases, with 12 bases lying between them. The CDR3 runs to 14 residues. The CDR3 nucleotides read TGTGCCAGCAGTTATAGACTAGATAGCGGGGAGCTGTTTTTT. It codes for CASSYRLDSGELFF.

This clonotype was seen more than once but under ten times. The rearrangement joins TRBV7-2 to TRBJ2-5, with D unresolved. Germline values: CDR1 SGHTA, CDR2 FQGNSA. V was pared by 2 bases and J by 5 bases, with 12 bases between. The CDR3 consists of 14 residues. The CDR3 sequence is CASSLRAARETQYF. CDR3 nucleotides: TGTGCCAGCAGCTTAAGGGCAGCCCGGGAGACCCAGTACTTC. Variable domain in full (rest from reference TRBV7-2 and TRBJ2-5): GAGVSQSPSNKVTEKGKDVELRCDPISGHTALYWYRQSLGQGLEFLIYFQGNSAPDKSGLPSDRFSAERTGGSVSTLTIQRTQQEDSAVYLCASSLRAARETQYFGPGTRLLVL.

The V gene is TRBV20-1, the J gene TRBJ1-4; 9 bases are shared with TRBD1. Looked up from germline, CDR1 is DFQATT and CDR2 is SNEGSKA (reference sequence). After removal of 6 bases from V and 5 bases from J, the junction contained 13 bases not matched to a gene. The CDR3 is 16 amino acids. The CDR3 DNA reads TGCAGTGCCCCGACAGGGGGGGAATGGGCCAATGAAAAACTGTTTTTT. Translating gives CSAPTGGEWANEKLFF.

This clonotype was observed a handful of times. The J gene is TRBJ2-5, the V gene TRBV6-5, with 7 bases fitting TRBD2. The germline gives CDR1 MNHEY, CDR2 SVGAGI. The J segment lost 5 bases and the V segment lost 1 base, leaving 13 bases of the junction unmatched. This CDR3 spans 17 amino acids. The CDR3 region is CASSYFTSARGIETQYF. The CDR3 DNA is TGTGCCAGCAGTTACTTCACTAGCGCTCGGGGGATCGAGACCCAGTACTTC.

The rearrangement uses TRBV20-1 and TRBJ2-7; TRBD2 matches 7 bases. V trimming: 6 bases; J trimming: 0 bases; junction bases outside the gene matches: 8. Germline CDR1 is DFQATT and CDR2 is SNEGSKA (reference sequence). The CDR3 sequence is 14 residues long. The DNA of the CDR3 is TGCAGTGCCATGCGGGGGTCGAGCTCCTACGAGCAGTACTTC. This gives the protein CSAMRGSSSYEQYF.

This clonotype was seen only a few times. The CDR3 DNA reads TGTGCCAGCAGCTTCCTAGGAGCGTCAGGATCAAGTTATGGCTACACCTTC. Its protein is CASSFLGASGSSYGYTF. This sequence joins TRBV7-9 and TRBJ1-2; D is uncertain. Germline lookup yields CDR1 SEHNR and CDR2 FQNEAQ (reference sequence). This CDR3 comprises 17 residues. The V end was cut by 3 bases, the J end by 5 bases, with 22 bases between.

This clonotype showed up just a few times. This chain links TRBV6-1 with TRBJ2-5, with D possibly matching TRBD2 (6 bases). Judging by the DNA end, TRBJ2-7 fits better; the J call may be wrong. Germline lookup yields CDR1 MNHNS and CDR2 SASEGT. The CDR3 has 15 residues. The CDR3 DNA sequence: TGTGCCAGCAGTGAAACATCGGGAGCTCTATACGAGCAGTACTTC. It is translated as CASSETSGALYEQYF.

The chain links TRBV7-3 to TRBJ2-2, with D perhaps TRBD1 or TRBD2 (6 bases each). CDR1 is SGHTA and CDR2 is FQGTGA in the germline V gene. V lost 2 bases, J lost 1 base, and 11 bases lay in between. The CDR3 contains 16 residues. CDR3 sequence reads: CASSLSGAGNTGELFF. The CDR3 DNA sequence: TGTGCCAGCAGCTTATCGGGGGCAGGGAACACCGGGGAGCTGTTTTTT.

The chain employs TRBV4-3 and TRBJ2-7; 7 nucleotides align to TRBD1. The germline gives CDR1 LGHNA, CDR2 YSLEER. After removal of 0 bases from V and 3 bases from J, the junction contained 2 bases not matched to a gene. CDR3 length: 14 amino acids. The CDR3 spells CASSQDDRVYEQYF. For the CDR3, the DNA is TGCGCCAGCAGCCAAGATGACAGGGTCTACGAGCAGTACTTC.

The chain joins TRBV5-1 to TRBJ2-3, with TRBD1 matching over 10 bases. The germline CDR1 and CDR2 sequences are SGHRS and YFSETQ. The CDR3 has 15 residues. V shed 4 bases, J shed 1 base, and the junction held 3 bases outside the gene matches. This CDR3 reads CASSRDRGGTDTQYF. The CDR3 region has the DNA TGCGCCAGCAGCCGGGACAGGGGAGGCACAGATACGCAGTATTTT.

The V gene is TRBV5-1, the J gene TRBJ2-5; D possibly uses TRBD1 or TRBD2 (5 bases each). This CDR3 comprises 15 residues. V lost 3 bases to trimming and J lost 2 bases, with 14 bases between them. The germline gives CDR1 SGHRS, CDR2 YFSETQ. CDR3 coding DNA: TGCGCCAGCAGCTCAGGGACGTACAAGCAAGAGACCCAGTACTTC. Translating it yields CASSSGTYKQETQYF.

This clonotype was seen only a few times. V and J are TRBV14 and TRBJ2-3, with D hard to call. The germline V and J ends were trimmed by 4 bases and 1 base, with 15 bases remaining between them. Per the germline V gene, CDR1 is SGHDN and CDR2 is FVKESK. This CDR3 spans 16 amino acids. The CDR3 DNA sequence: TGTGCCAGCAGCCCCCCGGGCGGATTTCGCACAGATACGCAGTATTTT. Its protein product is CASSPPGGFRTDTQYF.

DNA for the CDR3: TGTGCCAGCAGACCCCTAGCGGGGGTATCTTCGGAGACCCAGTACTTC. Protein product: CASRPLAGVSSETQYF. The genes are TRBV6-1 and TRBJ2-5; 10 bases align to TRBD2. Germline V gene lookup returns CDR1 MNHNS and CDR2 SASEGT. The CDR3 has 16 amino acids. V lost 6 bases to trimming and J lost 5 bases; unmatched junction nucleotides: 12.

The chain links TRBV12-3 or TRBV12-4 to TRBJ1-3, with D hard to call. V was pared by 6 bases and J by 0 bases, with 9 bases between. The CDR3 is 14 residues long. The CDR3 region is CASSPRSSGNTIYF. The CDR3 DNA reads TGTGCCAGCAGCCCCAGGAGCTCTGGAAACACCATATATTTT.

The chain is built from TRBV4-3 and TRBJ1-1; tentative D call: TRBD1 (6 bases). V was clipped by 3 bases and J by 1 base, with 12 bases between them. The CDR3 length is 15 residues. Germline CDR1 reads LGHNA; CDR2 reads YSLEER. The CDR3 DNA sequence: TGCGCCAGCAGCCATGAGGGACACGGGAACACTGAAGCTTTCTTT. Encoded protein: CASSHEGHGNTEAFF.

This clonotype was counted a few times. The chain has TRBV11-2 and TRBJ2-5, with TRBD1 as a possible D gene (6 bases). The last part of the DNA fits TRBJ2-7 better; the J call may be wrong. From germline, CDR1 is SGHAT and CDR2 FQNNGV. This CDR3 has 18 amino acids. The CDR3 sequence is CASSSLIRGQRRGGEQYF. In DNA, the CDR3 is TGTGCCAGCAGTTCCTTAATCAGAGGACAGCGGCGTGGTGGCGAGCAGTACTTC.

The J gene is TRBJ1-3, the V gene TRBV20-1; D is unclear. Trimming removed 6 bases at V and 0 bases at J, with 12 bases between. CDR3 size: 14 residues. Germline CDR1 and CDR2: DFQATT and SNEGSKA (reference sequence). CDR3 bases: TGCAGTGCGAGCGGCCATGACTCTGGAAACACCATATATTTT. It codes for CSASGHDSGNTIYF.